The clone carrying this T cell receptor (beta chain) was seen many times. The antigen is unknown. RNA transcripts served as the template for amplifying TCR beta CDR3 regions. The primer set for the first-round RT-PCR of the TCR CDR3 was HTBI. TCRdb re-called the multiplex PCR reads through MiXCR, storing one row per CDR3 protein. The sample has fewer than 500,000 distinct CDR3 sequences, less than 15% seen once; the top ten hold less than 25%. Per germline, CDR1 MNHEY and CDR2 SVGAGI. This CDR3 is built from 13 residues. V lost 6 bases, J lost 5 bases, and 13 bases lay in between. This sample is part of a study of T cells in Graves' hyperthyroidism and ophthalmopathy. Looking at the study overall: Upon initial diagnosis and before any treatment, peripheral blood was collected.

Thyroid ultrasound, orbital computed tomography, clinical symptoms, and serum thyroxine and TRAb underpinned diagnoses. Each 10 ml fresh peripheral blood draw supplied the PBMCs. Findings of the study overall: Expanded thyroid clonotypes (above 0.001) were mostly also found in blood.

The clonotype comes from a man aged 25-45 years with Graves' hyperthyroidism that later progressed to Graves' ophthalmopathy. The chain joins TRBV6-5 to TRBJ1-1; D is possibly TRBD1 (6 bases). The material sequenced was blood. The CDR3 region has the DNA TGTGCCAGCAGCTACAGGGTGGGAACTGAAGCTTTCTTT. Residues: CASSYRVGTEAFF.